Below, 13 T cell receptor beta chains from the same sample are listed, as sequenced in a study of blood T cell repertoires in COVID-19. Measured with immunoSEQ multiplex PCR; TCRdb has only the in-frame clones, and not every one. The sample lists fewer than 300,000 clones, roughly 79% occurring once. The sequencing sample was made of peripheral blood. Every receptor here comes from a woman aged 55-69 years with active or convalescent COVID-19.

Comments on this clone: At one boundary the junction diverges from the germline segment, which might be a read error. This chain uses TRBV2 with TRBJ1-4; 12 bases map to TRBD1. Per the germline V gene, CDR1 is SNHLY and CDR2 is FYNNEI. This CDR3 contains 13 residues. CDR3 in DNA: TGTGCCAGGAGGGACAGGGGGCTTGGAAAACTGGTTTTT. This gives the protein CARRDRGLGKLVF.

The chain joins TRBV10-2 to TRBJ2-3; 7 bases agree with TRBD2. V lost 4 bases and J lost 3; bases outside the gene matches: 7. The CDR3 has 15 residues. The V gene's germline CDR1 is WSHSY and CDR2 SAAADI. CDR3 bases: TGCGCCAGCAGTGGGGCGGGGGAGGGGACAGATACGCAGTATTTT. Residues: CASSGAGEGTDTQYF.

This chain connects TRBV11-2 to TRBJ1-1, with D uncertain. CDR1 is SGHAT, CDR2 FQNNGV, per germline. Trimming pared 0 bases from V and 0 bases from J, leaving 8 bases between. CDR3 size: 15 residues. The CDR3 DNA reads as TGTGCCAGCAGCTTAGAGGGCAGTTTGAACACTGAAGCTTTCTTT. Amino acids: CASSLEGSLNTEAFF.

The chain employs TRBV5-5 and TRBJ2-5; 7 bases fit TRBD2. Germline V gene data show CDR1 as SGHKS and CDR2 as YYEKEE (reference sequence). The CDR3 loop spans 14 amino acids. V was pared by 1 base and J by 4 bases, with 4 bases of the junction left unmatched. The CDR3 sequence is CASSLRWGGETQYF. CDR3 nucleotide sequence: TGTGCCAGCAGCTTGAGGTGGGGGGGAGAGACCCAGTACTTC.

CDR3 protein: CSVADRARNQPQHF. The DNA for the CDR3 is TGCAGCGTCGCGGACAGGGCCCGAAATCAGCCCCAGCATTTT. This chain uses TRBV29-1 with TRBJ1-5; TRBD1 agrees at 8 bases. V trimming: 6 bases; J trimming: 4 bases; junction bases outside the gene matches: 8. The germline CDR1 and CDR2 sequences are SQVTM and ANQGSEA. This CDR3 spans 14 amino acids.

The chain has TRBV5-1 and TRBJ2-7, with TRBD1 matching over 9 bases. V lost 3 bases and J lost 5; bases outside the gene matches: 0. The CDR3 covers 12 residues. Germline V gene data show CDR1 as SGHRS and CDR2 as YFSETQ. CDR3 region: CASSWTGDEQYF. The CDR3 DNA is TGCGCCAGCAGCTGGACAGGGGACGAGCAGTACTTC.

The chain couples TRBV6-1 to TRBJ2-1, with D hard to call. Trimming stripped 2 bases from V and 7 bases from J, with 18 bases between. Germline CDR1 is MNHNS and CDR2 is SASEGT. The CDR3 covers 16 residues. The CDR3 region is CASSEMVQAPMNEQFF. The CDR3 DNA reads TGTGCCAGCAGTGAAATGGTTCAGGCCCCTATGAATGAGCAGTTCTTC.

V and J are TRBV6-2 or TRBV6-3 and TRBJ2-7; 8 positions match TRBD1. Per the germline V gene, CDR1 is MNHEY and CDR2 is SVGEGT. CDR3 length equals 15 residues. The junction had 9 bases not matched to a gene; V was cut back by 5 bases and J by 3 bases. The DNA of the CDR3 is TGTGCCAGCAGTACCCCCCAGACAGGGGACTACGAGCAGTACTTC. Translation gives CASSTPQTGDYEQYF.

The rearrangement uses TRBV27 and TRBJ2-1, with D maybe TRBD2 (5 bases). The CDR3 extends over 12 amino acids. V gave up 3 bases and J gave up 10 bases, with 10 bases separating them. Germline values: CDR1 MNHEY, CDR2 SMNVEV (reference sequence). The CDR3 loop reads CASSFGVGEQFF. Written as DNA, the CDR3 is TGTGCCAGCAGTTTCGGGGTTGGGGAGCAGTTCTTC.

This clone has just one count. The CDR3 region has the DNA TGTGCCACCAGGATGGCGGGGGGGCCCTACGAGCAGTACTTC. Amino acids: CATRMAGGPYEQYF. This chain joins TRBV6-5 and TRBJ2-7; 9 bases agree with TRBD2. Looked up from germline, CDR1 is MNHEY and CDR2 is SVGAGI. The ends lost 10 bases at V and 2 bases at J; junction bases unmatched: 9. The CDR3 totals 14 residues.

This clone was recorded once. This sequence joins TRBV6-5 and TRBJ1-1, with TRBD1 identical over 10 bases. The ends lost 2 bases at V and 4 bases at J; junction bases unmatched: 4. The CDR3 covers 15 residues. Germline V gives CDR1 MNHEY, CDR2 SVGAGI. The CDR3 here is CASSYLTGGGTEAFF. The CDR3 bases are TGTGCCAGCAGTTACCTGACAGGGGGCGGCACTGAAGCTTTCTTT.

The V gene is TRBV29-1, the J gene TRBJ2-6; TRBD1 agrees at 8 bases. The CDR3 extends over 16 amino acids. V lost 6 bases, J lost 4 bases, and 11 bases stayed unmatched. Germline CDR1 SQVTM, CDR2 ANQGSEA. The CDR3 DNA reads as TGCAGCGTATGGGGGGTGACAGGGGCCGGGGCCAACGTCCTGACTTTC. Translated, it gives CSVWGVTGAGANVLTF.

CDR3 in amino acids: CAISQNEGTGGSSGNTIYF. The CDR3 DNA is TGTGCCATTTCACAGAATGAAGGGACAGGGGGAAGCTCTGGAAACACCATATATTTT. The chain employs TRBV19 and TRBJ1-3; TRBD1 matches at 11 bases. Germline CDR1 reads LNHDA; CDR2 reads SQIVND (reference sequence). The length of the CDR3 is 19 residues. Trimming cost V 10 bases and J 0 bases; bases outside gene matches: 17.